The rows below give T cell receptor beta chains drawn from one sample of a study of metastatic and nonmetastatic thyroid tumors. TCRdb ran MiXCR on the PCR reads. Seen here are around 12,000 clones, roughly an eighth observed once, and the top ten hold approximately 32%. The material sequenced was blood. All receptors come from a female donor with papillary thyroid cancer or a benign thyroid nodule (not recorded which). Some clones in this sample may be carry-over from other donors' samples. The CDR3 runs from the conserved cysteine through the conserved F or W. The order of the fields is J gene, clone size, V gene, D gene, CDR3 protein, CDR3 DNA. D genes are given only for firm matches. Size is stated for part of the rows, as once, few or many counts, or as a class when the clone is expanded.

j_call: TRBJ1-3; clone_size: few; v_call: TRBV5-1; d_call: NA; cdr3_aa: CASSLEGRSSGNTIYF; cdr3_nt: TGCGCCAGCAGCTTGGAGGGACGGTCATCTGGAAACACCATATATTTT
j_call: TRBJ2-4; clone_size: many; v_call: TRBV10-1; d_call: TRBD1; cdr3_aa: CASSELPGTGSKNIQYF; cdr3_nt: TGCGCCAGCAGTGAGCTCCCCGGGACAGGTAGCAAAAACATTCAGTACTTC
j_call: TRBJ2-5; clone_size: many; v_call: TRBV7-8; d_call: NA; cdr3_aa: CASSPLGLRGYQETQYF; cdr3_nt: TGTGCCAGCAGCCCCCTTGGACTGAGAGGGTACCAAGAGACCCAGTACTTC
j_call: TRBJ1-1; clone_size: NA; v_call: TRBV7-2; d_call: TRBD1; cdr3_aa: CASRYGTANTEAFF; cdr3_nt: TGTGCCAGCAGATATGGGACAGCGAACACTGAAGCTTTCTTT
j_call: TRBJ2-7; clone_size: many; v_call: TRBV3-1; d_call: TRBD2; cdr3_aa: CASSQGGELAGTEQYF; cdr3_nt: TGTGCCAGCAGCCAAGGTGGGGAACTAGCGGGAACCGAGCAGTACTTC
j_call: TRBJ1-4; clone_size: many; v_call: TRBV5-1; d_call: NA; cdr3_aa: CASSLRGTENEKLFF; cdr3_nt: TGCGCCAGCAGCTTAAGGGGGACGGAGAATGAAAAACTGTTTTTT
j_call: TRBJ2-1; clone_size: many; v_call: TRBV6-1; d_call: TRBD2; cdr3_aa: CASSQTSARGDEQFF; cdr3_nt: TGTGCCAGCAGTCAGACTAGCGCCCGAGGCGATGAGCAGTTCTTC
j_call: TRBJ1-1; clone_size: many; v_call: TRBV19; d_call: TRBD1; cdr3_aa: CASSTSRTGENTEAFF; cdr3_nt: TGTGCCAGTAGTACCTCTCGGACAGGGGAAAATACTGAAGCTTTCTTT
j_call: TRBJ1-1; clone_size: many; v_call: TRBV28; d_call: NA; cdr3_aa: CASRSPGQMNTEAFF; cdr3_nt: TGTGCCAGCAGATCCCCTGGACAGATGAACACTGAAGCTTTCTTT
j_call: TRBJ1-2; clone_size: many; v_call: TRBV6-2/TRBV6-3; d_call: NA; cdr3_aa: CASSKQARQGAYGYTF; cdr3_nt: TGTGCCAGCAGCAAACAGGCTCGGCAGGGCGCCTATGGCTACACCTTC
j_call: TRBJ2-1; clone_size: few; v_call: TRBV28; d_call: NA; cdr3_aa: CASSFRHYNEQFF; cdr3_nt: TGTGCCAGCAGTTTTCGTCATTACAATGAGCAGTTCTTC
j_call: TRBJ2-7; clone_size: medium-sized; v_call: TRBV28; d_call: TRBD1; cdr3_aa: CASSLGTGTEQYF; cdr3_nt: TGTGCCAGCAGTTTAGGGACAGGGACCGAGCAGTACTTC
j_call: TRBJ2-2; clone_size: NA; v_call: TRBV12-3/TRBV12-4; d_call: TRBD2; cdr3_aa: CASSRTSHGELFF; cdr3_nt: TGTGCCAGCAGTCGGACTAGCCACGGGGAGCTGTTTTTT
j_call: TRBJ1-2; clone_size: medium-sized; v_call: TRBV27; d_call: TRBD1; cdr3_aa: CASSFSGQGYGYTF; cdr3_nt: TGTGCCAGCAGTTTTTCCGGACAGGGCTATGGCTACACCTTC
j_call: TRBJ2-1; clone_size: NA; v_call: TRBV9; d_call: NA; cdr3_aa: CASSANRCRGVNEQFF; cdr3_nt: TGTGCCAGCAGCGCCAACAGGTGCCGGGGTGTCAATGAGCAGTTCTTC
j_call: TRBJ2-3; clone_size: many; v_call: TRBV25-1; d_call: TRBD2; cdr3_aa: CASSEPGLEGTDTQYF; cdr3_nt: TGTGCCAGCAGTGAGCCGGGACTAGAGGGGACAGATACGCAGTATTTT
j_call: TRBJ2-1; clone_size: many; v_call: TRBV11-2; d_call: NA; cdr3_aa: CASSEDRIREQFF; cdr3_nt: TGTGCCAGCAGCGAAGACCGGATCCGCGAGCAGTTCTTC
j_call: TRBJ1-5; clone_size: NA; v_call: TRBV28; d_call: NA; cdr3_aa: CAGSWSDQPQHF; cdr3_nt: TGTGCCGGCAGTTGGTCGGATCAGCCCCAGCATTTT
j_call: TRBJ2-5; clone_size: many; v_call: TRBV20-1; d_call: NA; cdr3_aa: CSAKIGTFLETQYF; cdr3_nt: TGCAGTGCAAAAATCGGGACTTTTCTTGAGACCCAGTACTTC
j_call: TRBJ2-3; clone_size: few; v_call: TRBV25-1; d_call: TRBD2; cdr3_aa: CASSVGTSVSADTQYF; cdr3_nt: TGTGCCAGCAGTGTCGGTACTAGCGTGAGCGCAGATACGCAGTATTTT
j_call: TRBJ2-4; clone_size: many; v_call: TRBV11-2; d_call: TRBD2; cdr3_aa: CASSQGLVGGIQYF; cdr3_nt: TGTGCCAGCAGCCAGGGACTAGTTGGCGGCATTCAGTACTTC
j_call: TRBJ2-1; clone_size: few; v_call: TRBV12-3/TRBV12-4; d_call: NA; cdr3_aa: CASTADSSYNEQFF; cdr3_nt: TGTGCCAGCACTGCGGATAGCTCCTACAATGAGCAGTTCTTC
j_call: TRBJ2-6; clone_size: NA; v_call: TRBV4-2; d_call: NA; cdr3_aa: CASSRIPTSGWLSGANVLTF; cdr3_nt: TGTGCCAGCAGCCGCATTCCTACTAGTGGGTGGCTCTCTGGGGCCAACGTCCTGACTTTC
j_call: TRBJ1-2; clone_size: NA; v_call: TRBV9; d_call: NA; cdr3_aa: CASSRRTGQAREGYTF; cdr3_nt: TGTGCCAGCAGCCGTCGGACGGGGCAGGCGCGGGAGGGCTACACCTTC
j_call: TRBJ2-7; clone_size: many; v_call: TRBV27; d_call: TRBD2; cdr3_aa: CASSPWGGSSYEQYF; cdr3_nt: TGTGCCAGCAGTCCATGGGGGGGGAGCTCCTACGAGCAGTACTTC
j_call: TRBJ2-7; clone_size: NA; v_call: TRBV4-2; d_call: NA; cdr3_aa: CASSQGKGTTSYEQYF; cdr3_nt: TGTGCCAGCAGCCAGGGAAAGGGGACCACCTCCTACGAGCAGTACTTC
j_call: TRBJ1-1; clone_size: many; v_call: TRBV27; d_call: TRBD1; cdr3_aa: CASSSDRGLVRTEAFF; cdr3_nt: TGTGCCAGCAGTTCGGACAGGGGGTTAGTAAGGACTGAAGCTTTCTTT
j_call: TRBJ1-6; clone_size: NA; v_call: TRBV5-1; d_call: NA; cdr3_aa: CASSFSPGDNSPLHF; cdr3_nt: TGCGCCAGCAGCTTTTCGCCAGGTGATAATTCGCCCCTCCACTTT
j_call: TRBJ2-7; clone_size: many; v_call: TRBV19; d_call: NA; cdr3_aa: CASSETRYYEQYF; cdr3_nt: TGTGCCAGTAGTGAGACACGATACTACGAGCAGTACTTC
j_call: TRBJ2-2; clone_size: NA; v_call: TRBV5-1; d_call: TRBD2; cdr3_aa: CASSLIAGDTGELFF; cdr3_nt: TGCGCCAGCAGCTTAATAGCGGGAGACACAGGGGAGCTGTTTTTT
j_call: TRBJ2-3; clone_size: many; v_call: TRBV28; d_call: TRBD2; cdr3_aa: CASSPPGLAGGTQYF; cdr3_nt: TGTGCCAGCAGTCCGCCGGGACTAGCGGGAGGGACGCAGTATTTT
j_call: TRBJ2-7; clone_size: NA; v_call: TRBV12-3/TRBV12-4; d_call: NA; cdr3_aa: CASSLGRWGEQYF; cdr3_nt: TGTGCCAGCAGTTTGGGCCGATGGGGCGAGCAGTACTTC
j_call: TRBJ2-5; clone_size: many; v_call: TRBV28; d_call: NA; cdr3_aa: CASSSPGISETQYF; cdr3_nt: TGTGCCAGCAGTTCCCCAGGGATTTCAGAGACCCAGTACTTC
j_call: TRBJ1-5; clone_size: medium-sized; v_call: TRBV6-1; d_call: NA; cdr3_aa: CASSEALLWGLGNQPQHF; cdr3_nt: TGTGCCAGCAGTGAAGCGCTCCTATGGGGGCTTGGCAATCAGCCCCAGCATTTT
j_call: TRBJ2-2; clone_size: NA; v_call: TRBV5-1; d_call: NA; cdr3_aa: CASIEATLPGELFF; cdr3_nt: TGCGCCAGCATCGAGGCGACACTCCCCGGGGAGTTGTTTTTT
j_call: TRBJ2-7; clone_size: medium-sized; v_call: TRBV28; d_call: TRBD1; cdr3_aa: CATLGTGRGGEQYF; cdr3_nt: TGTGCCACCCTAGGGACAGGGAGAGGAGGCGAGCAGTACTTC
j_call: TRBJ1-5; clone_size: many; v_call: TRBV6-1; d_call: NA; cdr3_aa: CASTWDGFGNQPQHF; cdr3_nt: TGTGCCAGCACCTGGGACGGGTTTGGCAATCAGCCCCAGCATTTT
j_call: TRBJ1-1; clone_size: NA; v_call: TRBV6-1; d_call: NA; cdr3_aa: CASRNPIGNTEAFF; cdr3_nt: TGTGCCAGCAGAAACCCTATAGGGAACACTGAAGCTTTCTTT
j_call: TRBJ1-1; clone_size: many; v_call: TRBV20-1; d_call: NA; cdr3_aa: CSARLPMNTEAFF; cdr3_nt: TGCAGTGCTAGATTACCAATGAACACTGAAGCTTTCTTT
j_call: TRBJ1-1; clone_size: many; v_call: TRBV18; d_call: NA; cdr3_aa: CASSGPLSKAFF; cdr3_nt: TGTGCCAGCTCAGGTCCTCTCTCAAAAGCTTTCTTT
j_call: TRBJ2-2; clone_size: NA; v_call: TRBV7-6; d_call: TRBD2; cdr3_aa: CASSPTSGRPPGELFF; cdr3_nt: TGTGCCAGCAGCCCTACTAGCGGTAGGCCGCCTGGGGAGCTGTTTTTT
j_call: TRBJ2-5; clone_size: NA; v_call: TRBV9; d_call: NA; cdr3_aa: CASSVDPSGVETQYF; cdr3_nt: TGTGCCAGCAGCGTAGATCCTAGTGGGGTGGAAACCCAGTACTTC